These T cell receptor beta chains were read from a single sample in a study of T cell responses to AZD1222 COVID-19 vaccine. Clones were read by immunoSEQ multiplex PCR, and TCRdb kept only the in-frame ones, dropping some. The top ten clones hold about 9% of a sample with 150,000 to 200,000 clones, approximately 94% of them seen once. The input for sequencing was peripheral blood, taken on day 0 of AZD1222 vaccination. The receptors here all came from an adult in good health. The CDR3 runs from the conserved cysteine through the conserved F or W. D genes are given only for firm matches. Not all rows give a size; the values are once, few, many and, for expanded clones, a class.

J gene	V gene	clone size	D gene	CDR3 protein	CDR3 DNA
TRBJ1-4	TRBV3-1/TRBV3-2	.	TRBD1	CASSHHGQGGEKLFF	TGTGCCAGCAGCCACCACGGACAGGGGGGTGAAAAACTGTTTTTT
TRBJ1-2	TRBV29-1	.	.	CSVEDQGGYTF	TGCAGCGTTGAAGATCAGGGGGGCTACACCTTC
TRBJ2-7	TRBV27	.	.	CASSRGGTRSYEQYF	TGTGCCAGCAGCCGCGGCGGGACACGCAGTTACGAGCAGTACTTC
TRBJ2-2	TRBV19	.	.	CASSMAPEGAGELFF	TGTGCCAGTAGTATGGCCCCGGAGGGGGCCGGGGAGCTGTTTTTT
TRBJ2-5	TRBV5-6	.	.	CASSFLGVETQYF	TGTGCCAGCAGCTTTTTGGGGGTGGAGACCCAGTACTTC
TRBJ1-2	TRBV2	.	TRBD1	CASRITGGDGYTF	TGTGCCAGCAGGATAACAGGGGGCGATGGCTACACCTTC
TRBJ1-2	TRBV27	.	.	CASSRTPVYGYTF	TGTGCCAGCAGCCGGACACCGGTCTATGGCTACACCTTC
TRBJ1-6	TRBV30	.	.	CAWTREADSPLHF	TGTGCCTGGACCAGGGAAGCGGATTCACCCCTCCACTTT
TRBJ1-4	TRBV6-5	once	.	CASRAWANEKLFF	TGTGCCAGCAGGGCCTGGGCTAATGAAAAACTGTTTTTT
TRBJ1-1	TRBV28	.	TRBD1	CASSFRGPHTEAFF	TGTGCCAGCAGCTTCAGGGGGCCCCACACTGAAGCTTTCTTT
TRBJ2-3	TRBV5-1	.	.	CASSLEVGRSTDTQYF	TGCGCCAGCAGCTTGGAAGTCGGCAGGAGCACAGATACGCAGTATTTT
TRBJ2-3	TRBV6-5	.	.	CASSQRSAPDTQYF	TGTGCCAGCAGCCAAAGGAGTGCCCCCGATACGCAGTATTTT
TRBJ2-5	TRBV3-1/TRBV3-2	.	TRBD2	CASSQDFPSGGQETQYF	TGTGCCAGCAGCCAAGATTTTCCTAGCGGGGGACAAGAGACCCAGTACTTC
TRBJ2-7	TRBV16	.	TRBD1	CASSPGTAQPYEQYF	TGTGCCAGCAGCCCAGGGACAGCCCAACCCTACGAGCAGTACTTC
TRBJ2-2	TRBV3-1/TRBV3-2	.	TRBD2	CASSQKGLAGYTGELFF	TGTGCCAGCAGCCAAAAGGGACTAGCGGGATATACCGGGGAGCTGTTTTTT
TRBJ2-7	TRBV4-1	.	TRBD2	CASSLREGSYEQYF	TGCGCCAGCAGTTTAAGGGAGGGGTCCTACGAGCAGTACTTC
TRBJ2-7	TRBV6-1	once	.	CASSEYHDYEQYF	TGTGCCAGCAGTGAGTATCATGACTACGAGCAGTACTTC
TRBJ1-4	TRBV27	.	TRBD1	CASSRGQVEKLFF	TGTGCCAGCAGCCGGGGACAGGTTGAAAAACTGTTTTTT
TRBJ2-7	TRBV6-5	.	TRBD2	CATGGGGVYEQYF	TGTGCCACCGGGGGGGGAGGGGTTTACGAGCAGTACTTC
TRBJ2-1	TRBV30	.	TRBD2	CAWSGGLAGINEQFF	TGTGCCTGGAGTGGAGGACTAGCGGGAATCAATGAGCAGTTCTTC
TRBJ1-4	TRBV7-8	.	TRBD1	CASSLGGGQTLEKLFF	TGTGCCAGCAGCTTAGGTGGGGGACAGACATTGGAAAAACTGTTTTTT
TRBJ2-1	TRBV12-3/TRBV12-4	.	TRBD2	CASKWGGNNEQFF	TGTGCCAGCAAGTGGGGGGGTAACAATGAGCAGTTCTTC
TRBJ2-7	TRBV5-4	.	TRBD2	CASSLGVGTTLEQYF	TGTGCCAGCAGCTTGGGGGTAGGGACTACGTTGGAGCAGTACTTC
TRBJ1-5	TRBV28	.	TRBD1	CASTPPGQGGNQPQHF	TGTGCCAGCACCCCGCCGGGACAGGGTGGCAATCAGCCCCAGCATTTT
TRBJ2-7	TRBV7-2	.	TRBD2	CASSSGAGGPQYF	TGTGCCAGCAGCTCGGGAGCGGGAGGGCCCCAGTACTTC
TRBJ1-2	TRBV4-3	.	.	CASSSTATQDYGYTF	TGCGCCAGCAGCTCGACAGCTACCCAGGACTATGGCTACACCTTC
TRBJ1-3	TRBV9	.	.	CASTSRERAGNTIYF	TGTGCCAGCACCTCGAGGGAGAGAGCTGGAAACACCATATATTTT
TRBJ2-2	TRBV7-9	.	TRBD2	CASSLREANTGELFF	TGTGCCAGCAGCTTGCGGGAGGCGAACACCGGGGAGCTGTTTTTT
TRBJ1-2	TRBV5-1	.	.	CASTVSGGYGYTF	TGCGCCAGCACAGTCTCTGGTGGCTATGGCTACACCTTC
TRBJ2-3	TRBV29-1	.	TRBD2	CSVEPSGSIDTQYF	TGCAGCGTTGAACCTAGCGGGAGTATAGATACGCAGTATTTT
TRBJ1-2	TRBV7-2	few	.	CASSLNRANYGYTF	TGTGCCAGCAGCTTAAATAGAGCTAACTATGGCTACACCTTC
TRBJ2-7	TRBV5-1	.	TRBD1	CASSLVAGQGEQYF	TGCGCCAGCAGCTTGGTGGCGGGACAGGGCGAGCAGTACTTC
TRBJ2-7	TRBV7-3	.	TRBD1	CASSLTGQGIEQYF	TGTGCCAGCAGCTTAACCGGACAGGGCATCGAGCAGTACTTC
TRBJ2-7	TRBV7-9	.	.	CASSLARTEYEQYF	TGTGCCAGCAGCTTAGCGAGGACGGAATACGAGCAGTACTTC
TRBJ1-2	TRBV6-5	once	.	CASKQGLGTYGYTF	TGTGCCAGCAAGCAGGGACTGGGGACTTATGGCTACACCTTC
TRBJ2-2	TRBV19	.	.	CASSIKGLGELFF	TGTGCCAGTAGTATAAAGGGGCTCGGGGAGCTGTTTTTT
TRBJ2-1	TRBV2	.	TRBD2	CASTEPGLAGVGNEQFF	TGTGCCAGCACCGAGCCGGGACTAGCGGGAGTCGGAAATGAGCAGTTCTTC
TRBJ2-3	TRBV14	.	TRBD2	CASSPGEGPGDTQYF	TGTGCCAGCAGCCCTGGGGAGGGGCCGGGGGATACGCAGTATTTT
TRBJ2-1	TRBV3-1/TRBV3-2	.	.	CASSQDPASWEQFF	TGTGCCAGCAGCCAAGATCCGGCTAGCTGGGAGCAGTTCTTC
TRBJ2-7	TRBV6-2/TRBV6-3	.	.	CASSNGPNYEQYF	TGTGCCAGCAGTAACGGACCTAACTACGAGCAGTACTTC